One TCR beta chain is described in this entry. Its target antigen remains unknown. Base-call qualities are not available, and no considerably larger clone is one nucleotide away. Ficoll-Paque density gradient centrifugation was used to isolate PBMCs. The data stem from a study of T-cell memory formation after mild COVID-19 (dated by TCRdb to about 2021). Turning to the overall study: TCR sequence clusters from the two donors were largely donor specific. In two donors, T-cell clones that expanded and contracted after mild COVID-19 were tracked by sequencing TCRalpha and TCRbeta repertoires over time. Two young, previously healthy adult volunteers made up the cohort, one male and one female.

The CDR3, from cysteine to phenylalanine, totals 15 residues. Only the CDR3 DNA is retained, 45 bases long and in frame from the first base. Trimming takes 0 bases from V and 2 bases from J, and the germline ends sit 10 bases apart. The germline V gene sets CDR1 to LGHNA and CDR2 to YSLEER. The study at large found these results: Whether the second-wave clones peaking on day 37 were SARS-CoV-2 specific was not confirmed. Only two mild cases were covered by the study, and larger cohorts that include severe cases with pre-infection samples were considered necessary. Some responding clones were found in pre-infection memory, which suggests that pre-existing cross-reactive memory T cells took part in the SARS-CoV-2 response. Balanced CD4/CD8 phenotypes were observed for clones contracting from day 15 to 85, whereas a bias towards CD4+ was observed for a second wave of clones expanding from day 15 to 37. Contracting CD4+ clones appeared mostly in the CM and EM memory subsets, whereas CD8+ clones were enriched in EMRA.

These reads were obtained on an Illumina NovaSeq 6000. Using 5'RACE with constant-segment primers, TCRalpha and TCRbeta cDNA libraries were constructed, with sample barcodes and unique molecular identifiers added in the process. Trizol reagent was used to extract RNA from every sample. Libraries were amplified in two PCR steps, with a second sample barcode and Illumina TruSeq adapters added in the second step. Sequencing of the libraries was done on an Illumina NovaSeq, producing 2 x 150 bp paired-end reads. In the paper's pipeline: Reads were demultiplexed and collapsed into UMI-guided consensus sequences with migec v1.2.7. Using mixcr v2.1.11, UMI consensuses were aligned to TRA and TRB V and J templates and then assembled into clonotypes. Expanded or contracted clonotypes were those called significant by both edgeR and NoisET, with noise models trained on biological replicates. edgeR calls used a false discovery rate-adjusted p below 0.01 and a log2 fold-change threshold of 1. As an exploratory analysis of dynamics, max-normalized trajectories of the 1000 most abundant clonotypes were examined by PCA with hierarchical clustering. Separately sequenced CD4+ and CD8+ repertoires were used to assign a CD4 or CD8 phenotype to each responding clone. In-frame beta chains were kept once TCRdb had trimmed the public reads at Q25 with fastp and called clones with MiXCR. Rows are combined by CDR3 protein, so each entry shows the most common genes and DNA. The V and J calls were not made by the authors but by TCRdb's processing. The sample table lists roughly 250,000 distinct CDR3 sequences, 16% of them with a count of one. Of the sample, about 3.5% is held by the ten largest clones.

Material: PBMCs or a T cell subset sorted from them (not recorded which). This receptor chain uses TRBV4-3 and TRBJ1-2; tentative D gene TRBD1, with 5 bases matching. The clonotype was recovered from a man between 18 and 29 years old who had mild COVID-19 (a few samples of this study predate the infection). The sample titles of this study are shuffled in the database, so cell type and time point are left out; the donor was told from shared clones. The DNA is as follows: TGCGCCAGCAGCCAAGATTGGGGGAAAAACTATGGCTACACCTTC. Translated, it reads CASSQDWGKNYGYTF.